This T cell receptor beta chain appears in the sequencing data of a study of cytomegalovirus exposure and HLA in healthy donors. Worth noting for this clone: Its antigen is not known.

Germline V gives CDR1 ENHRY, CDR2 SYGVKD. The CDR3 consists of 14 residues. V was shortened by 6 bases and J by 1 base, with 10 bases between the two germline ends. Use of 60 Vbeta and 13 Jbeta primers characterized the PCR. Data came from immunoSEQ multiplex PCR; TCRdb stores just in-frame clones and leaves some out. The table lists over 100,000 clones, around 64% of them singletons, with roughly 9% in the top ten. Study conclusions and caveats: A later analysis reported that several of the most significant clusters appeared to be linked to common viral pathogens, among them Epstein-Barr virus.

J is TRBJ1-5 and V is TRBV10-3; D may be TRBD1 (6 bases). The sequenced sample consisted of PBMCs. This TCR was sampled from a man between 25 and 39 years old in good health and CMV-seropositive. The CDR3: CAIRSGVSNQPQHF. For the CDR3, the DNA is TGTGCCATCAGGTCAGGGGTCAGCAATCAGCCCCAGCATTTT.